These 27 T cell receptor beta chains were sequenced from one sample in a study of blood T cell repertoires in COVID-19. Clones were sequenced by immunoSEQ multiplex PCR, and TCRdb holds only the in-frame ones, with some missing. The data contain around 130,000 clones, roughly 71% of them singletons. The sequenced sample was peripheral blood. These TCRs come from a man older than 75 with acute or convalescent COVID-19.

In this sample, this clone turned up once. The genes are TRBV14 and TRBJ2-2, with D possibly TRBD2 on 5 matching bases. Germline V gene data show CDR1 as SGHDN and CDR2 as FVKESK. Trimming took 4 bases from V and 1 from J, leaving 7 bases between them. The CDR3 loop spans 14 amino acids. This CDR3 is CASSPRVNTGELFF. DNA of the CDR3: TGTGCCAGCAGCCCGCGGGTGAACACCGGGGAGCTGTTTTTT.

This clone was observed a handful of times. The chain is built from TRBV6-2 or TRBV6-3 and TRBJ2-1; the D gene is possibly TRBD1 (6 bases). Between the trimmed V and J ends, which lost 4 bases and 4 bases, there was a span of 20 bases. CDR1 and CDR2 from the germline V gene are MNHEY and SVGEGT. This CDR3 region has 17 residues. The CDR3 protein is CASSSSRQVLSYNEQFF. CDR3 DNA sequence: TGTGCCAGCAGTTCGTCGCGACAGGTTTTGAGTTACAATGAGCAGTTCTTC.

This chain joins TRBV7-8 and TRBJ1-1, with TRBD1 matching 9 bases. CDR1 and CDR2 from the germline V gene are SGHVS and FQNEAQ. The CDR3 totals 16 residues. V was clipped by 5 bases and J by 11 bases; unmatched bases: 18. In DNA form, the CDR3 reads TGTGCCAGCAGCCTAAGTCCCGGGACAGGGACCAACGAGGCTTTCTTT. Encoded protein: CASSLSPGTGTNEAFF.

The CDR3, as DNA: TGTGCCAGTAGGGAAGAAGGGGGCAGGAATTCACCCCTCCACTTT. This translates into CASREEGGRNSPLHF. This sequence joins TRBV19 and TRBJ1-6; 7 nucleotides match TRBD1. The CDR3 has 15 residues. Looked up from germline, CDR1 is LNHDA and CDR2 is SQIVND (reference sequence). J lost 7 bases, V lost 6 bases, and 9 bases had no gene match.

The chain carries TRBV2 and TRBJ1-1, with a tentative D call TRBD1 (5 bases). Germline-derived CDR1 and CDR2 are SNHLY and FYNNEI. The CDR3 loop spans 13 amino acids. The ends were cut back, 10 bases at V and 5 bases at J, with 17 bases in the middle. Here the CDR3 DNA reads TGTGCCAACCCACTCATAGGGGAAACTGAAGCTTTCTTT. Translation gives CANPLIGETEAFF. The whole variable domain, remainder taken from reference TRBV2 and TRBJ1-1, is EPEVTQTPSHQVTQMGQEVILRCVPISNHLYFYWYRQILGQKVEFLVSFYNNEISEKSEIFDDQFSVERPDGSNFTLKIRSTKLEDSAMYFCANPLIGETEAFFGQGTRLTVV.

This chain connects TRBV5-1 to TRBJ1-2; 8 bases map to TRBD1. This CDR3 spans 15 amino acids. Per the germline V gene, CDR1 is SGHRS and CDR2 is YFSETQ. J was trimmed by 7 bases and V by 4 bases; bases with no gene match: 12. The CDR3 reads CASSRDRQGTSGYTF. CDR3 DNA: TGCGCCAGCAGCCGGGATCGACAGGGGACTTCTGGCTACACCTTC. Filled out from reference TRBV5-1 and TRBJ1-2, the complete variable domain reads KAGVTQTPRYLIKTRGQQVTLSCSPISGHRSVSWYQQTPGQGLQFLFEYFSETQRNKGNFPGRFSGRQFSNSRSEMNVSTLELGDSALYLCASSRDRQGTSGYTFGSGTRLTVV.

This clone has only one observation. The chain has TRBV2 and TRBJ2-3, with 7 bases fitting TRBD1. CDR1 and CDR2 (germline): SNHLY, FYNNEI. CDR3 size: 14 residues. Trimming cost V 6 bases and J 6 bases; bases outside gene matches: 9. CDR3 amino acids: CASSDRVPRDTQYF. The CDR3 DNA follows: TGTGCCAGCAGCGACAGGGTCCCTAGGGATACGCAGTATTTT.

The chain carries TRBV3-1 (or the pseudogene TRBV3-2) and TRBJ2-3; D unclear. Trimming cost V 4 bases and J 4 bases, with 6 bases left between them. Germline CDR1 reads LGHDT; CDR2 reads YNNKEL (reference sequence). The CDR3 totals 12 residues. The CDR3 DNA reads TGTGCCAGCAGCCCCTCCCCAGATACGCAGTATTTT. This translates into CASSPSPDTQYF.

This clone showed up just a few times. V is TRBV19 and J is TRBJ2-6; tentative D call: TRBD2 (5 bases). V was clipped by 3 bases and J by 0 bases, with 12 bases between them. CDR3 length: 17 amino acids. Germline CDR1 reads LNHDA; CDR2 reads SQIVND (reference sequence). The CDR3 sequence is CASSIVRGNSGANVLTF. In nucleotides, the CDR3 is TGTGCCAGTAGTATCGTCCGAGGGAACTCTGGGGCCAACGTCCTGACTTTC. Variable domain in full (rest from reference TRBV19 and TRBJ2-6): DGGITQSPKYLFRKEGQNVTLSCEQNLNHDAMYWYRQDPGQGLRLIYYSQIVNDFQKGDIAEGYSVSREKKESFPLTVTSAQKNPTAFYLCASSIVRGNSGANVLTFGAGSRLTVL.

The V call is TRBV27, the J call TRBJ1-1, with 10 bases identical to TRBD1. CDR1 and CDR2 (germline): MNHEY, SMNVEV (reference sequence). V dropped 6 bases and J dropped 0; count of bases not matched to a gene: 10. CDR3 length: 17 residues. The CDR3 DNA sequence: TGTGCCAGCAGAAAACTCTCGGGACAGGGGATGAACACTGAAGCTTTCTTT. It specifies CASRKLSGQGMNTEAFF.

CDR3 sequence: CAVFSGGAAWPQHF. The CDR3 DNA reads TGTGCCGTCTTTTCGGGGGGGGCAGCATGGCCCCAGCATTTT. V and J are TRBV5-5 and TRBJ1-5; a weak D match, TRBD1 (6 bases). With 10 bases removed from V and 9 bases from J, the gap between germline ends came to 23 bases. This CDR3 comprises 14 residues. Germline CDR1 is SGHKS and CDR2 is YYEKEE (reference sequence).

V gene TRBV3-1 (or the pseudogene TRBV3-2) combines with J gene TRBJ2-5, with D maybe TRBD1 (5 bases). V was trimmed by 1 base and J by 2 bases, leaving 14 bases between them. The CDR3 runs 16 residues. Germline assignment: CDR1 LGHDT and CDR2 YNNKEL (reference sequence). CDR3 bases: TGTGCCAGCAGCCAAGGACAGCAGGGCGGTCAAGAGACCCAGTACTTC. As protein: CASSQGQQGGQETQYF.

V is TRBV6-6 and J is TRBJ2-7; 9 positions match TRBD1. Losses at the gene ends were 6 bases for V and 7 bases for J; bases not matched to a gene: 7. CDR1 MNHNY and CDR2 SVGAGI come from the germline V gene (reference sequence). This CDR3 has 13 residues. The CDR3 loop is CASSSTGGMEQYF. In nucleotides, the CDR3 is TGTGCCAGCAGCTCTACAGGGGGCATGGAGCAGTACTTC.

The J gene is TRBJ1-1, the V gene TRBV5-1; D possibly corresponds to TRBD1 (5 bases). V dropped 0 bases and J dropped 4 bases, with 13 bases sitting between them. The CDR3 loop spans 15 amino acids. In germline, CDR1 is SGHRS, CDR2 YFSETQ. CDR3 DNA sequence: TGCGCCAGCAGCTTGGGGGGAGGGAGGGGCACTGAAGCTTTCTTT. It codes for CASSLGGGRGTEAFF.

With regard to this clone: The same CDR3 is also encoded by other DNA sequences in this sample. The chain has TRBV7-9 and TRBJ2-7; tentatively, D is TRBD2 (5 bases). Trimming shortened V by 5 bases and J by 1 base, and 9 bases separated the two germline ends. The CDR3 runs 13 residues. In germline, CDR1 is SEHNR, CDR2 FQNEAQ (reference sequence). As DNA, the CDR3 is TGTGCCAGCAGCCTTACTAGTTCCTACGAGCAGTACTTC. Translation gives CASSLTSSYEQYF.

This clone was counted a few times. The chain has TRBV15 and TRBJ1-1; a possible D gene is TRBD1 (6 bases). The CDR3 covers 14 residues. CDR1 is LNHNV and CDR2 is YYDKDF in the germline V gene (reference sequence). V lost 7 bases and J 6 bases, leaving 18 bases between the germline ends. The CDR3 DNA sequence: TGTGCCACCAACCCACAGGGTATGGGCGCTGAAGCTTTCTTT. Encoded protein: CATNPQGMGAEAFF.

The gene calls are TRBV2 and TRBJ2-3; TRBD2 agrees at 9 bases. This CDR3 comprises 16 residues. J was trimmed by 2 bases and V by 1 base; bases with no gene match: 4. The germline V gene has CDR1 SNHLY and CDR2 FYNNEI. DNA for the CDR3: TGTGCCAGCAGTGAAGGGGCTAGCGGGACCACAGATACGCAGTATTTT. It encodes CASSEGASGTTDTQYF.

This rearrangement joins TRBV11-2 to TRBJ2-1; 8 nucleotides agree with TRBD2. CDR3 length: 14 amino acids. Germline CDR1 reads SGHAT; CDR2 reads FQNNGV. Trimming took 1 base from V and 8 from J; bases not matched to a gene: 4. Here the CDR3 DNA reads TGTGCCAGCAGCTTAGTTCTAGCGGGTCATGAGCAGTTCTTC. Encoded protein: CASSLVLAGHEQFF.

The V and J genes are TRBV12-3 or TRBV12-4 and TRBJ2-3; 10 positions match TRBD2. The CDR3 has 13 residues. The J segment lost 3 bases and the V segment lost 10 bases, leaving 4 bases of the junction unmatched. CDR3 sequence (DNA): TGTGCCACCAGGACTAGCGGAACAGATACGCAGTATTTT. Translation gives CATRTSGTDTQYF.

The rearrangement joins TRBV5-6 to TRBJ2-1, with 8 bases lining up with TRBD1. The germline CDR1 and CDR2 sequences are SGHDT and YYEEEE. The CDR3 is 15 amino acids. The V and J ends lost 3 bases and 2 bases, in that order; junction bases with no gene match: 4. CDR3 in DNA: TGTGCCAGCAGCTCATACAGGGGGACCTACAATGAGCAGTTCTTC. It specifies CASSSYRGTYNEQFF.

The V and J genes are TRBV19 and TRBJ2-4; D perhaps matches TRBD1 (5 bases). Germline-derived CDR1 and CDR2 are LNHDA and SQIVND (reference sequence). The CDR3 totals 12 residues. Between the trimmed V and J ends, which lost 2 bases and 6 bases, there was a span of 5 bases. In nucleotides, the CDR3 is TGTGCCAGTAGTATACAGGGAAACATTCAGTACTTC. This encodes CASSIQGNIQYF.

The chain joins TRBV6-5 to TRBJ2-2, with 8 bases matching TRBD1. CDR1 and CDR2 from the germline V gene are MNHEY and SVGAGI. V was clipped by 8 bases and J by 4 bases; unmatched bases: 6. The CDR3 covers 14 residues. In DNA, the CDR3 is TGTGCCAGCTTCAGGGGGCGGGGCACCGGGGAGCTGTTTTTT. Translation: CASFRGRGTGELFF.

This clone came up a few times. This rearrangement joins TRBV9 to TRBJ2-3; 7 bases match TRBD2. V shed 4 bases, J shed 4 bases, and the junction held 9 bases outside the gene matches. The CDR3 has 15 amino acids. The germline V gene encodes CDR1 SGDLS and CDR2 YYNGEE. The CDR3 loop is CASSPGLQPSDTQYF. In DNA form, the CDR3 reads TGTGCCAGCAGCCCGGGACTACAGCCCTCAGATACGCAGTATTTT.

The genes are TRBV2 and TRBJ1-2, with TRBD1 matching 8 bases. The CDR3 is made up of 12 amino acids. After removal of 8 bases from V and 8 bases from J, the junction contained 7 bases not matched to a gene. CDR1 is SNHLY and CDR2 is FYNNEI in the germline V gene. This CDR3 is CASERTGTGYTF. The CDR3 DNA sequence: TGTGCCAGCGAACGGACAGGGACCGGCTACACCTTC. Combining the CDR3 with reference TRBV2 and TRBJ1-2 gives the whole variable domain EPEVTQTPSHQVTQMGQEVILRCVPISNHLYFYWYRQILGQKVEFLVSFYNNEISEKSEIFDDQFSVERPDGSNFTLKIRSTKLEDSAMYFCASERTGTGYTFGSGTRLTVV.

The chain has TRBV3-1 (or the pseudogene TRBV3-2) and TRBJ1-2; weak D call: TRBD1 (6 bases). Germline CDR1 LGHDT, CDR2 YNNKEL (reference sequence). The CDR3 loop spans 17 amino acids. V lost 3 bases to trimming and J lost 4 bases, with 21 bases between them. The chain's CDR3 is CASSQSWGGQQSYGYTF. CDR3 sequence (DNA): TGTGCCAGCAGCCAGTCCTGGGGGGGACAACAATCCTATGGCTACACCTTC.

The chain links TRBV5-4 to TRBJ2-3; 10 nucleotides match TRBD1. In germline, CDR1 is SGHNT, CDR2 YYREEE (reference sequence). Trimming took 3 bases from V and 4 from J; bases not matched to a gene: 5. The CDR3 has 15 residues. The chain's CDR3 is CASSWTGGSADTQYF. In nucleotides, the CDR3 is TGTGCCAGCAGCTGGACAGGGGGGTCCGCAGATACGCAGTATTTT.

The sample holds a few counts of this clone. The rearrangement links TRBV28 to TRBJ2-7; possible D gene TRBD1, 6 bases. Germline V gene lookup returns CDR1 MDHEN and CDR2 SYDVKM. This CDR3 region has 16 residues. Trimming took off 0 bases at V and 0 bases at J, with 12 bases between the two ends. This CDR3 reads CASSLWITGLSYEQYF. For the CDR3, the DNA is TGTGCCAGCAGTTTATGGATTACAGGGCTCTCCTACGAGCAGTACTTC.